The clone carrying this T cell receptor beta chain was found once. Its target is unknown. Trimming stripped 0 bases from V and 3 bases from J, with 14 bases between. The CDR3 has 17 residues. Germline CDR1 and CDR2: MGHRA and YSYEKL. This sample is part of a study of T cells in localized non-small cell lung cancer. This table comes from immunoSEQ multiplex PCR, and its TCRdb copy is limited to in-frame clones, with some not included. This sample has under 50,000 clones, with around 81% found just once. Findings and limits, study-wide: Appearing in adjacent lung were a median approximately 57 of the top 100 tumor clones. Only one tumor region was sequenced, so heterogeneity remains possible. An association was observed between higher blood T cell density and longer overall survival. Measurement of T cell clonality placed uninvolved adjacent lung highest, above the level in tumor.

The V gene is TRBV4-1, the J gene TRBJ2-2; D remains unclear. Sample: peripheral blood mononuclear cells, taken before any cancer treatment. This TCR derives from a man aged 40-75 years with stage III lung adenocarcinoma. The CDR3 loop is CASSQDFPRRDTGELFF. CDR3 DNA: TGCGCCAGCAGCCAAGATTTCCCAAGACGGGACACCGGGGAGCTGTTTTTT.